Below are 20 T cell receptor beta chains sequenced from a single sample in a study of cytomegalovirus exposure and HLA in healthy donors. A multiplex PCR was run with 60 Vbeta primers and 13 Jbeta primers. The assay was immunoSEQ multiplex PCR, and TCRdb's table has in-frame clones only and misses some. The sample has over 100,000 clones, 80% seen once. The sequencing input was PBMCs. Every receptor here comes from a young man in good health and CMV-seronegative.

The V gene is TRBV29-1, the J gene TRBJ2-3, with 7 bases identical to TRBD2. Germline-derived CDR1 and CDR2 are SQVTM and ANQGSEA. The CDR3 spans 16 residues. J was trimmed by 1 base and V by 3 bases; bases with no gene match: 10. The CDR3 spells CSVDGGGGLGTDTQYF. In DNA form, the CDR3 reads TGCAGCGTTGATGGGGGGGGAGGGTTGGGCACAGATACGCAGTATTTT.

The V gene is TRBV4-2, the J gene TRBJ2-3; TRBD2 aligns across 16 bases. The length of the CDR3 is 21 residues. J gave up 0 bases and V 0 bases, and 9 bases lay outside the gene matches. Germline V gene sequence: CDR1 LGHNA, CDR2 YNFKEQ. This CDR3 is CASSQEIGVGLAGGSTDTQYF. CDR3 sequence (DNA): TGTGCCAGCAGCCAAGAGATTGGGGTGGGACTAGCGGGAGGGAGCACAGATACGCAGTATTTT.

V usage is TRBV4-2 and J usage is TRBJ1-5; D gene uncertain. CDR1 and CDR2 (germline): LGHNA, YNFKEQ. This CDR3 has 13 residues. The V gene lost 1 base and the J gene lost 7 bases, with 8 bases spanning the gap. DNA of the CDR3: TGTGCCAGCAGCCAAGGCGTATGGCAGCCCCAGCATTTT. Translated, it gives CASSQGVWQPQHF.

This clone has only a few counts. V and J are TRBV10-3 and TRBJ2-3; 7 positions match TRBD2. Per the germline V gene, CDR1 is ENHRY and CDR2 is SYGVKD. Trimming cost V 10 bases and J 6 bases; bases outside gene matches: 10. The CDR3 consists of 13 residues. The CDR3 protein is CASRLARLDTQYF. The CDR3 bases are TGTGCCAGCCGACTAGCCCGGTTGGATACGCAGTATTTT.

This clone was counted between two and nine times. The chain carries TRBV6-6 and TRBJ1-5, with 7 bases lining up with TRBD1. Unmatched junction bases numbered 13, after V lost 5 bases and J lost 6 bases. Germline V gene lookup returns CDR1 MNHNY and CDR2 SVGAGI (reference sequence). The CDR3 totals 16 residues. The CDR3 sequence: CASSRDRDGGTQPQHF. The CDR3 DNA is TGTGCCAGCAGTCGCGACAGGGATGGTGGTACTCAGCCCCAGCATTTT.

A single count supports this clone. V and J are TRBV5-4 and TRBJ2-1; maybe TRBD2 (6 bases). Trimming cost V 4 bases and J 4 bases, with 18 bases left between them. CDR3 size: 16 residues. The germline CDR1 and CDR2 sequences are SGHNT and YYREEE (reference sequence). CDR3 DNA sequence: TGTGCCAGCAGCGCGGCCCCCAGCGGGTTATACAATGAGCAGTTCTTC. This encodes CASSAAPSGLYNEQFF.

The chain has TRBV10-3 and TRBJ2-1, with 15 bases fitting TRBD2. The CDR3 is 18 residues long. V trimming: 0 bases; J trimming: 7 bases; junction bases outside the gene matches: 7. CDR1 and CDR2 (germline): ENHRY, SYGVKD. Here the CDR3 DNA reads TGTGCCATCAGTGAGTCCCGAGGGGGGACTAGCGGGAGGAATGAGCAGTTCTTC. Residues: CAISESRGGTSGRNEQFF.

The chain carries TRBV19 and TRBJ1-4; D gene unclear. Trimming removed 3 bases at V and 0 bases at J, with 5 bases between. Germline lookup yields CDR1 LNHDA and CDR2 SQIVND (reference sequence). The CDR3 runs to 14 residues. CDR3 region: CASSIAATNEKLFF. The CDR3 bases are TGTGCCAGTAGTATCGCAGCAACTAATGAAAAACTGTTTTTT.

The chain joins TRBV7-9 to TRBJ2-1; the D is unclear. This CDR3 contains 18 residues. Trimming removed 5 bases at V and 4 bases at J, with 24 bases between. CDR1 is SEHNR and CDR2 is FQNEAQ in the germline V gene (reference sequence). The CDR3 sequence is CASSPLEISPHDYNEQFF. The CDR3, as DNA: TGTGCCAGCAGCCCGCTGGAGATTTCCCCGCACGATTACAATGAGCAGTTCTTC.

The chain joins TRBV7-2 to TRBJ1-1, with D hard to call. This CDR3 region has 14 residues. Trimming took off 2 bases at V and 2 bases at J, with 9 bases between the two ends. Germline values: CDR1 SGHTA, CDR2 FQGNSA. In DNA, the CDR3 is TGTGCCAGCAGCTTAACCCAGATAAACACTGAAGCTTTCTTT. Translated, it gives CASSLTQINTEAFF.

This clone was detected a few times. This sequence joins TRBV29-1 and TRBJ1-1; no definite D call. Trimming removed 5 bases at V and 5 bases at J, with 9 bases between. This CDR3 has 11 residues. The germline V gene encodes CDR1 SQVTM and CDR2 ANQGSEA. The CDR3 DNA reads TGCAGCGTTTCCCCTGTGACTGAAGCTTTCTTT. It is translated as CSVSPVTEAFF.

The rearrangement joins TRBV4-3 to TRBJ2-1, with D unclear. V gave up 0 bases and J gave up 0 bases, with 12 bases separating them. This CDR3 spans 17 amino acids. Germline V lookup: CDR1 LGHNA, CDR2 YSLEER. CDR3 loop: CASSQDLGLSSYNEQFF. The CDR3 DNA sequence: TGCGCCAGCAGCCAAGATCTGGGCTTGAGCTCCTACAATGAGCAGTTCTTC.

The V and J genes are TRBV19 and TRBJ1-2; D remains unclear. Trimming removed 3 bases from V and 7 bases from J, with 6 bases in between. Germline V lookup: CDR1 LNHDA, CDR2 SQIVND (reference sequence). The CDR3 is 11 residues long. The CDR3 nucleotides are TGTGCCAGTAGTATCGGGGTTGGCTACACCTTC. Residues: CASSIGVGYTF.

Written as DNA, the CDR3 is TGTGCCAGCAGCGGGACAGGGGGTTATGAGACCCAGTACTTC. This sequence encodes CASSGTGGYETQYF. The chain couples TRBV6-1 to TRBJ2-5; TRBD1 agrees at 11 bases. V shed 6 bases, J shed 5 bases, and the junction held 5 bases outside the gene matches. The CDR3 is 14 residues long. CDR1 and CDR2 (germline): MNHNS, SASEGT.

The genes are TRBV9 and TRBJ2-6; D uncertain. Germline V gene sequence: CDR1 SGDLS, CDR2 YYNGEE. The V end lost 4 bases, the J end lost 0 bases, and 8 bases lay between the germline ends. This CDR3 has 15 residues. The DNA for the CDR3 is TGTGCCAGCAGCCCCCGGAGCTCTGGGGCCAACGTCCTGACTTTC. Translated: CASSPRSSGANVLTF.

This clone showed up just a few times. The chain recombines TRBV5-8 with TRBJ2-7, with 8 bases that match TRBD1. Germline V gives CDR1 SGHTS, CDR2 YDEGEE. The J segment lost 5 bases and the V segment lost 4 bases, leaving 17 bases of the junction unmatched. The CDR3 loop spans 17 amino acids. The DNA for the CDR3 is TGTGCCAGCAGCCCCCCGACTTGGCAGGGGGCTATGAACGAGCAGTACTTC. Protein: CASSPPTWQGAMNEQYF.

This clone occurred once. The chain is built from TRBV5-6 and TRBJ2-3; 7 nucleotides line up with TRBD1. Germline V gene data show CDR1 as SGHDT and CDR2 as YYEEEE. The length of the CDR3 is 16 residues. V dropped 1 base and J dropped 3; count of bases not matched to a gene: 8. DNA of the CDR3: TGTGCCAGCAGCTTGTATGGGACAGTACGAACAGATACGCAGTATTTT. As protein: CASSLYGTVRTDTQYF.

The chain recombines TRBV2 with TRBJ1-5, with D unresolved. The CDR3 spans 12 residues. Germline CDR1 reads SNHLY; CDR2 reads FYNNEI. V was trimmed by 6 bases and J by 5 bases, leaving 8 bases between them. The CDR3 region has the DNA TGTGCCAGCAGGCCGAGCGATCAGCCCCAGCATTTT. Its translation is CASRPSDQPQHF.

The rearrangement joins TRBV5-6 to TRBJ1-2; 7 bases agree with TRBD1. V lost 2 bases, J lost 8 bases, and 9 bases stayed unmatched. The CDR3 is made up of 14 amino acids. Germline V CDR1 and CDR2: SGHDT, YYEEEE. In DNA form, the CDR3 reads TGTGCCAGCAGCTTCCTGACAGGGAGGAACGGCTACACCTTC. It yields the protein CASSFLTGRNGYTF.

The chain couples TRBV6-4 to TRBJ1-1; D perhaps matches TRBD1 (5 bases). Germline V gene data show CDR1 as MRHNA and CDR2 as SNTAGT. The CDR3 is 15 amino acids. V lost 6 bases and J 4 bases, leaving 18 bases between the germline ends. The DNA for the CDR3 is TGTGCCAGCAGACTACAGCCCTGGGGCGGCACTGAAGCTTTCTTT. It codes for CASRLQPWGGTEAFF.